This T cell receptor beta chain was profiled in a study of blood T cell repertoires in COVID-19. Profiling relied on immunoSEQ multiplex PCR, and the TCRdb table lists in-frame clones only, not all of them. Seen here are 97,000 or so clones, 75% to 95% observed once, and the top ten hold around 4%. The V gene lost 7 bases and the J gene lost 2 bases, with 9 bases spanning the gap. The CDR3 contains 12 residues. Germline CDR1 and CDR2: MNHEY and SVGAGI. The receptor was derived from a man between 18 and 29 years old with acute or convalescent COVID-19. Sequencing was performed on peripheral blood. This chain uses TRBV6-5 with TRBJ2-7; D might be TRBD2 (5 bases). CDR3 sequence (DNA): TGTGCCAGCATGGAGCGGACCTACGAGCAGTACTTC. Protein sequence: CASMERTYEQYF.